Each of the 26 T cell receptor beta chains below was sequenced from the same sample in a study of vaccination effects on CD4 cells after COVID-19. Some clones are missing from TCRdb's copy, which holds only in-frame ones; the method was immunoSEQ multiplex PCR. The sample holds 30,000 to 40,000 clones; approximately 84% are singletons and the top ten take less than 2%. These receptors have no identified antigens. Expansion with viral peptide pools was applied to antigen-specific CD4+ T cells by the ViraFEST assay prior to sequencing. Subsequent to a culture period of approximately 11 days, CD4+ T cells were isolated. Each person got two doses of an mRNA SARS-CoV-2 vaccine, BNT162b2 or mRNA-1273. This specimen was CD4+ T cells from PBMCs cultured with HCoV-NL63 spike peptides, taken after COVID-19 vaccination. These receptors came from a human donor who received a COVID-19 vaccine. Some clones in this sample may be carry-over from other donors' samples.

The chain uses TRBV19 and TRBJ2-1; 7 nucleotides agree with TRBD1. CDR1 is LNHDA, CDR2 SQIVND, per germline (reference sequence). The junction had 4 bases not matched to a gene; V was cut back by 6 bases and J by 2 bases. This CDR3 is 14 amino acids long. The CDR3: CASRAGGAYNEQFF. For the CDR3, the DNA is TGTGCCAGTAGGGCAGGGGGTGCCTACAATGAGCAGTTCTTC.

The chain recombines TRBV19 with TRBJ2-5; D may be TRBD2 (6 bases). The CDR3 length is 14 residues. Germline CDR1 reads LNHDA; CDR2 reads SQIVND (reference sequence). Trimming cost V 7 bases and J 2 bases, with 14 bases left between them. Here the CDR3 reads CASTKGGDQETQYF. As DNA, the CDR3 is TGTGCCAGTACCAAAGGCGGGGATCAAGAGACCCAGTACTTC.

The sample holds a few counts of this clone. The chain couples TRBV5-1 to TRBJ2-4, with unresolved D. Germline CDR1 reads SGHRS; CDR2 reads YFSETQ. The CDR3 runs to 14 residues. The ends were cut back, 0 bases at V and 9 bases at J, with 13 bases in the middle. CDR3: CASSLDMGLGIQYF. The CDR3 DNA reads TGCGCCAGCAGCTTGGATATGGGTTTGGGCATTCAGTACTTC.

This clone was seen a handful of times. The rearrangement links TRBV5-1 to TRBJ1-4, with D unclear. The CDR3 is 13 residues long. The germline gives CDR1 SGHRS, CDR2 YFSETQ. V was cut by 4 bases and J by 4 bases, with 8 bases left in between. Here the CDR3 reads CASSESLNEKLFF. CDR3 DNA: TGCGCCAGCAGCGAGTCCCTTAATGAAAAACTGTTTTTT. Based on the CDR3 plus reference TRBV5-1 and TRBJ1-4, the full variable domain is KAGVTQTPRYLIKTRGQQVTLSCSPISGHRSVSWYQQTPGQGLQFLFEYFSETQRNKGNFPGRFSGRQFSNSRSEMNVSTLELGDSALYLCASSESLNEKLFFGSGTQLSVL.

The CDR3 spells CASSLGQGTGELFF. The CDR3 nucleotides are TGTGCCAGCAGCTTAGGGCAGGGGACCGGGGAGCTGTTTTTT. V is TRBV13 and J is TRBJ2-2, with D maybe TRBD1 (6 bases). There are 14 residues in the CDR3. CDR1 is PRHDT, CDR2 FYEKMQ, per germline (reference sequence). V gave up 0 bases and J gave up 5 bases, with 7 bases separating them.

This chain joins TRBV3-1 (or the pseudogene TRBV3-2) and TRBJ2-3, with D maybe TRBD1 (6 bases). Trimming pared 3 bases from V and 1 base from J, leaving 14 bases between. The CDR3 consists of 16 residues. CDR1 LGHDT and CDR2 YNNKEL come from the germline V gene (reference sequence). The CDR3: CASSHLLGGGTDTQYF. CDR3 nucleotide sequence: TGTGCCAGCAGCCACCTCCTTGGGGGCGGCACAGATACGCAGTATTTT.

The V gene is TRBV9, the J gene TRBJ2-3; no clear D gene. The CDR3 sequence is 15 residues long. V was trimmed by 0 bases and J by 1 base, leaving 9 bases between them. Germline CDR1 is SGDLS and CDR2 is YYNGEE. The CDR3 bases are TGTGCCAGCAGCGTAGGGTCTGCTGGCACAGATACGCAGTATTTT. As protein: CASSVGSAGTDTQYF.

The chain recombines TRBV28 with TRBJ2-7; 11 bases map to TRBD2. Trimming took 5 bases from V and 2 from J; bases not matched to a gene: 2. Germline CDR1 MDHEN, CDR2 SYDVKM. The CDR3 runs to 14 residues. CDR3 in amino acids: CASSDSGGAYEQYV. Written as DNA, the CDR3 is TGTGCCAGCAGTGATAGCGGGGGGGCCTACGAGCAGTACGTC.

The rearrangement joins TRBV2 to TRBJ2-7, with TRBD1 identical over 8 bases. The J segment lost 2 bases and the V segment lost 7 bases, leaving 7 bases of the junction unmatched. CDR1 is SNHLY, CDR2 FYNNEI, per germline. This CDR3 comprises 14 residues. The chain's CDR3 is CASTMDRAAYEQYV. The CDR3 DNA sequence: TGTGCCAGCACTATGGACAGGGCCGCCTACGAGCAGTACGTC.

This chain joins TRBV27 and TRBJ2-3; D is uncertain. This CDR3 comprises 16 residues. Trimming took 3 bases from V and 5 from J, leaving 18 bases between them. CDR1 MNHEY and CDR2 SMNVEV come from the germline V gene (reference sequence). This chain's CDR3 is CASSLSNPSPGDTQYF. In DNA form, the CDR3 reads TGTGCCAGCAGTTTGTCAAACCCTTCCCCTGGAGATACGCAGTATTTT.

The rearrangement links TRBV10-1 to TRBJ2-1; 7 bases match TRBD1. CDR1 is WNHNN and CDR2 is SYGVQD in the germline V gene (reference sequence). The CDR3 length is 15 residues. The trim removed 2 bases at V and 5 bases at J, leaving 6 bases unmatched. CDR3 bases: TGCGCCAGCAGTGAGAAAGGGGGCCCCAACAATGAGCAGTTCTTC. It codes for CASSEKGGPNNEQFF.

CDR3 sequence (DNA): TGCGCCAGCAGCTTGGACCGCACAGGGGGCACTGAAGCTTTCTTT. The encoded protein is CASSLDRTGGTEAFF. The chain links TRBV5-1 to TRBJ1-1, with 8 bases that match TRBD1. The CDR3 spans 15 residues. With V trimmed by 0 bases and J by 4 bases, 5 bases remained unmatched. Germline loops: CDR1 SGHRS, CDR2 YFSETQ.

This chain joins TRBV7-2 and TRBJ1-1; D uncertain. V was cut by 8 bases and J by 11 bases, with 9 bases left in between. Germline CDR1 reads SGHTA; CDR2 reads FQGNSA. This CDR3 has 9 residues. DNA for the CDR3: TGTGCCAGCGGCGTGGAGGCTTTCTTT. It specifies CASGVEAFF.

In this sample, this clone turned up once. This chain connects TRBV5-1 to TRBJ1-5; 7 bases agree with TRBD1. V dropped 3 bases and J dropped 6; count of bases not matched to a gene: 9. The length of the CDR3 is 15 residues. Germline V CDR1 and CDR2: SGHRS, YFSETQ. This chain's CDR3 is CASSSTGAVGQPQHF. The CDR3 DNA is TGCGCCAGCAGCTCCACAGGGGCTGTCGGTCAGCCCCAGCATTTT.

V usage is TRBV12-5 and J usage is TRBJ2-1, with D unresolved. Trimming left V 6 bases short and J 4 bases short, with 7 bases between. CDR3 length: 12 amino acids. From germline, CDR1 is LGHNT and CDR2 FRNRAP. In DNA, the CDR3 is TGTGCTAGTGGCAAAGTATACAATGAGCAGTTCTTC. Residues: CASGKVYNEQFF.

The genes are TRBV6-2 or TRBV6-3 and TRBJ1-1, with D unresolved. Germline V gene data show CDR1 as MNHEY and CDR2 as SVGEGT. CDR3 length: 14 amino acids. V was pared by 1 base and J by 4 bases, with 10 bases between. This CDR3 is CASSYFGRTTEAFF. CDR3 in DNA: TGTGCCAGCAGTTACTTCGGACGGACCACTGAAGCTTTCTTT.

This clone has more than one count but fewer than ten. V gene TRBV27 combines with J gene TRBJ1-5, with 8 bases fitting TRBD1. V trimming: 3 bases; J trimming: 7 bases; junction bases outside the gene matches: 14. Germline lookup yields CDR1 MNHEY and CDR2 SMNVEV (reference sequence). The CDR3 spans 17 residues. The CDR3 region is CASSFVYRGTGPQPQHF. The CDR3 DNA reads as TGTGCCAGCAGTTTTGTTTATCGGGGGACAGGACCCCAGCCCCAGCATTTT.

This rearrangement joins TRBV7-9 to TRBJ2-2; D may be TRBD2 (5 bases). Germline V CDR1 and CDR2: SEHNR, FQNEAQ (reference sequence). Trimming stripped 5 bases from V and 3 bases from J, with 7 bases between. The CDR3 loop spans 13 amino acids. The CDR3 nucleotides read TGTGCCAGCAGCCCACTAGACACCGGGGAGCTGTTTTTT. Translating gives CASSPLDTGELFF.

DNA for the CDR3: TGTGCCACCAGTGACATGGGACAGAGACGTGCGGAGACCCAGTACTTC. It translates to CATSDMGQRRAETQYF. This chain links TRBV24-1 with TRBJ2-5, with 7 nucleotides matching TRBD1. This CDR3 contains 16 residues. V was pared by 4 bases and J by 5 bases, with 12 bases of the junction left unmatched. The germline gives CDR1 KGHDR, CDR2 SFDVKD.

This clone was seen only a few times. The chain uses TRBV18 and TRBJ2-5; 13 nucleotides line up with TRBD2. This CDR3 spans 15 amino acids. V gave up 5 bases and J gave up 4 bases; unmatched junction bases: 4. Germline lookup yields CDR1 KGHSH and CDR2 LQKENI. The CDR3 DNA follows: TGTGCCAGCTCATCCGGGACTAGCGGGGTAGAGACCCAGTACTTC. Amino acid sequence: CASSSGTSGVETQYF. Together with reference TRBV18 and TRBJ2-5, the CDR3 gives the full variable domain: NAGVMQNPRHLVRRRGQEARLRCSPMKGHSHVYWYRQLPEEGLKFMVYLQKENIIDESGMPKERFSAEFPKEGPSILRIQQVVRGDSAAYFCASSSGTSGVETQYFGPGTRLLVL.

This chain uses TRBV10-3 with TRBJ2-3, with TRBD1 identical over 10 bases. With V trimmed by 2 bases and J by 4 bases, 12 bases remained unmatched. In germline, CDR1 is ENHRY, CDR2 SYGVKD. This CDR3 has 18 residues. In DNA form, the CDR3 reads TGTGCCATCAGTGAGAGAAGCCCGGGACAGGGGTTGTCAGATACGCAGTATTTT. Residues: CAISERSPGQGLSDTQYF.

This clone was recorded once. V gene TRBV19 combines with J gene TRBJ2-1, with 10 nucleotides matching TRBD2. Germline values: CDR1 LNHDA, CDR2 SQIVND (reference sequence). CDR3 length: 20 residues. J was trimmed by 1 base and V by 4 bases; bases with no gene match: 16. The CDR3 loop is CASSTLRPAGGLRSYNEQFF. For the CDR3, the DNA is TGTGCCAGTAGTACCCTCCGCCCAGCGGGGGGGCTCCGATCCTACAATGAGCAGTTCTTC.

The chain uses TRBV29-1 and TRBJ1-2; 8 bases match TRBD1. Unmatched junction bases numbered 9, after V lost 3 bases and J lost 6 bases. The CDR3 sequence is 14 residues long. In germline, CDR1 is SQVTM, CDR2 ANQGSEA. The DNA for the CDR3 is TGCAGCGTTGACGGCAAGACAGGGGCGGATGGCTACACCTTC. Residues: CSVDGKTGADGYTF.

This chain uses TRBV28 with TRBJ1-3; TRBD1 is a possible D gene (5 bases). Trimming left V 5 bases short and J 0 bases short, with 14 bases between. This CDR3 region has 16 residues. CDR1 is MDHEN, CDR2 SYDVKM, per germline. CDR3 coding DNA: TGTGCCAGCAGTGGGGGACGGATCTACTCTGGAAACACCATATATTTT. It is translated as CASSGGRIYSGNTIYF.

The rearrangement joins TRBV3-1 (or the pseudogene TRBV3-2) to TRBJ2-5; 13 bases agree with TRBD2. The CDR3 length is 16 residues. The germline gives CDR1 LGHDT, CDR2 YNNKEL (reference sequence). J gave up 4 bases and V 1 base, and 3 bases lay outside the gene matches. The CDR3 DNA sequence: TGTGCCAGCAGCCAAGGGAGGACTAGCGGGGGAGAGACCCAGTACTTC. Residues: CASSQGRTSGGETQYF.

V and J are TRBV11-2 and TRBJ2-3; 7 bases align to TRBD2. The CDR3 is 13 amino acids. After removal of 3 bases from V and 4 bases from J, the junction contained 1 base not matched to a gene. Germline values: CDR1 SGHAT, CDR2 FQNNGV. Written as DNA, the CDR3 is TGTGCCAGCAGCTTTGGGGGGGCAGATACGCAGTATTTT. Translation: CASSFGGADTQYF.